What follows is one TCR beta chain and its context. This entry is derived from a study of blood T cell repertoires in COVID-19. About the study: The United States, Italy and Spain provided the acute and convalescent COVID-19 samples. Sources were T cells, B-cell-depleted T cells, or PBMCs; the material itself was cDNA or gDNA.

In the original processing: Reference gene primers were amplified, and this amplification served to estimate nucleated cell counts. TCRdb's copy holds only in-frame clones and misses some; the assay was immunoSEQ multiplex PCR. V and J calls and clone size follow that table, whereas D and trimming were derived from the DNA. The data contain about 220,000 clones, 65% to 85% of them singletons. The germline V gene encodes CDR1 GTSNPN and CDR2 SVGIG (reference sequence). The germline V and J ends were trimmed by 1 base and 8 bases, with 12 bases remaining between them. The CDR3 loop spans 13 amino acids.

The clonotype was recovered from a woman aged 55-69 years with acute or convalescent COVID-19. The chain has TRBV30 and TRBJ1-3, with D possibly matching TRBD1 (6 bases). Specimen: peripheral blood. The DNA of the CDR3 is TGTGCCTGGAGTGACAGGGACGGTTACACCATATATTTT. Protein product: CAWSDRDGYTIYF.